This TCR beta chain was captured by sequencing in a study of shared clonotypes between healthy human individuals. The assay was carried out at the deep level. Generated by immunoSEQ multiplex PCR, the TCRdb table keeps only in-frame clones and is missing some. The sample gives around 2,100,000 clones, approximately 94% of which show up once; 1.2% is in the top ten. V gave up 3 bases and J gave up 8 bases, with 13 bases separating them. In germline, CDR1 is MNHEY, CDR2 SMNVEV (reference sequence). The CDR3 sequence is 13 residues long. Naivety among CD8 cells was defined by CD45RO negativity and positive CCR7 selection, thereby excluding terminally differentiated effector memory CD45RA+ cells.

The receptor comes from a man aged 18 to 30 in good health. Sequences were obtained from naive CD8+ T cells sorted from blood. This chain joins TRBV27 and TRBJ1-2; possible D gene TRBD1, 6 bases. CDR3 nucleotides: TGTGCCAGCAGTTTCAGGGGATCCGGGGGCTACACCTTC. Translation: CASSFRGSGGYTF.